Included here is one T cell receptor beta chain sequence, with context. This CDR3 has 15 residues. Trimming cost V 0 bases and J 4 bases, with 12 bases left between them. The V gene's germline CDR1 is SGHKS and CDR2 YYEKEE (reference sequence). The data stem from a study of patients and donors after allogeneic stem cell transplantation. TCRdb reprocessed the RT-PCR reads with MiXCR, giving one entry per CDR3 protein. The profile shows a few hundred thousand distinct CDR3 sequences, about 37% of them singletons. The receptor comes from a human donor who was either an allogeneic HSCT recipient or a stem cell or donor lymphocyte infusion donor (not recorded which). It is not recorded whose cells these are; they may come from a transplant donor. The chain recombines TRBV5-5 with TRBJ2-3; D not certain. The sample was blood, either unsorted or a sorted T cell fraction (not recorded which). This CDR3 reads CASSLGPLGADTQYF. CDR3 in DNA: TGTGCCAGCAGCTTGGGCCCGTTAGGTGCAGATACGCAGTATTTT.